This entry lists 8 T cell receptor beta chains sequenced from one sample in a study of response to subunit inactivated influenza vaccine. MiXCR, run by TCRdb on the RT-PCR reads, gives a single entry per CDR3 protein. The data show 170,000 or so distinct CDR3 sequences, with 9.5% to 12% seen just once and about a third held by the top ten. This specimen was CD8+ T cells sorted from PBMCs, taken roughly 24 months after vaccination. These receptors were collected from a man in his fifties or sixties who received an inactivated influenza vaccine.

This clonotype was seen repeatedly, ten times or more. The chain combines TRBV12-3 or TRBV12-4 with TRBJ2-4; 10 nucleotides line up with TRBD1. The junction had 9 bases not matched to a gene; V was cut back by 6 bases and J by 7 bases. This CDR3 region has 15 residues. The CDR3, as DNA: TGTGCCAGCAGCCCGTCCGGGACAGGGGTGAACATTCAGTACTTC. It encodes CASSPSGTGVNIQYF.

This sequence joins TRBV11-2 and TRBJ2-3, with D possibly matching TRBD2 (5 bases). Germline values: CDR1 SGHAT, CDR2 FQNNGV. The CDR3 is made up of 14 amino acids. Trimming took 1 base from V and 4 from J, leaving 9 bases between them. This CDR3 reads CASSLVISADTQYF. Written as DNA, the CDR3 is TGTGCCAGCAGCTTAGTTATTAGCGCAGATACGCAGTATTTT.

This clonotype was detected a few times. The chain recombines TRBV29-1 with TRBJ1-1, with D tentatively TRBD1 (6 bases). The CDR3 consists of 12 residues. V was shortened by 5 bases and J by 4 bases, with 11 bases between the two germline ends. Germline V gene sequence: CDR1 SQVTM, CDR2 ANQGSEA. The CDR3 sequence is CSVLGAVTEAFF. The CDR3 bases are TGCAGCGTTTTGGGGGCGGTCACTGAAGCTTTCTTT.

This chain joins TRBV10-3 and TRBJ2-1, with D perhaps TRBD1 (6 bases). From germline, CDR1 is ENHRY and CDR2 SYGVKD. Trimming pared 2 bases from V and 1 base from J, leaving 9 bases between. The CDR3 covers 15 residues. The CDR3 DNA reads as TGTGCCATCAGTGAGGTGACAGGTTCCTACAATGAGCAGTTCTTC. This codes for CAISEVTGSYNEQFF.

This clonotype has at least ten counts. The chain combines TRBV20-1 with TRBJ2-7; 9 bases line up with TRBD1. The CDR3 loop spans 15 amino acids. The junction had 10 bases not matched to a gene; V was cut back by 3 bases and J by 4 bases. From germline, CDR1 is DFQATT and CDR2 SNEGSKA (reference sequence). In nucleotides, the CDR3 is TGCAGTGCTAGGGGACAGGGAATGGGAATATACGAGCAGTACTTC. Protein sequence: CSARGQGMGIYEQYF.

This clonotype was observed a few times. J is TRBJ2-7 and V is TRBV3-1; D tentatively reads TRBD1 or TRBD2 (5 bases each). The germline V gene has CDR1 LGHDT and CDR2 YNNKEL (reference sequence). The V end was cut by 4 bases, the J end by 3 bases, with 19 bases between. The CDR3 loop spans 16 amino acids. The DNA for the CDR3 is TGTGCCAGCAGCCCACCACCGGGACGGATGGTCTACGAGCAGTACTTC. This translates into CASSPPPGRMVYEQYF.

This clonotype was recorded a few times. The chain recombines TRBV29-1 with TRBJ2-1; 7 nucleotides agree with TRBD1. Looked up from germline, CDR1 is SQVTM and CDR2 is ANQGSEA. The CDR3 covers 15 residues. The junction had 10 bases not matched to a gene; V was cut back by 6 bases and J by 2 bases. CDR3 sequence (DNA): TGCAGCGTCCGGGGCAAGGGGGCGACCTACAATGAGCAGTTCTTC. It yields the protein CSVRGKGATYNEQFF.

V gene TRBV15 combines with J gene TRBJ1-5; the D gene is possibly TRBD1 (5 bases). The CDR3 is 14 amino acids. The V end was cut by 0 bases, the J end by 7 bases, with 10 bases between. From germline, CDR1 is LNHNV and CDR2 YYDKDF (reference sequence). CDR3 DNA: TGTGCCACCAGCAGAGATCGCCAGGGCCAGCCCCAGCATTTT. It specifies CATSRDRQGQPQHF.